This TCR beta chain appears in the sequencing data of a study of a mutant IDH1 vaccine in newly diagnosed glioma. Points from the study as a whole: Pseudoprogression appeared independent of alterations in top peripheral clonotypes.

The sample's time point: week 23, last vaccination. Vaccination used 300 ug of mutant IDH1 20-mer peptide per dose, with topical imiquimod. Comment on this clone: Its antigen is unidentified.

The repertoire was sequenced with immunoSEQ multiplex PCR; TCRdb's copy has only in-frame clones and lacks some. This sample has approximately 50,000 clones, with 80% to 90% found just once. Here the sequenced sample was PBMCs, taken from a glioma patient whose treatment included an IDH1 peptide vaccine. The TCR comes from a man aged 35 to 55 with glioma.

CDR3 nucleotides: TGTGCCAGCAGCGGACGGGGCAGCTACGAGCAGTACTTC. It translates to CASSGRGSYEQYF. The J gene is TRBJ2-7, the V gene TRBV9; D possibly matches TRBD1 or TRBD2 (5 bases each). Germline V gene sequence: CDR1 SGDLS, CDR2 YYNGEE. V lost 3 bases, J lost 3 bases, and 10 bases lay in between. This CDR3 contains 13 residues.